This TCR beta chain was retrieved from a study of Graves' ophthalmopathy and Graves' hyperthyroidism (dated 2018 in TCRdb). Turning to the overall study: Stable hyperthyroidism was defined as no progression to ophthalmopathy within 18 months of follow-up. To tell Graves' ophthalmopathy apart from Graves' hyperthyroidism, and to predict which patients would progress to ophthalmopathy, the study relied on TCR beta repertoire signatures. In total, approximately 130 blood samples were TCR-sequenced: approximately 42 ophthalmopathy, roughly 80 hyperthyroidism and 17 hyperthyroidism-to-ophthalmopathy patients. To explore V-J signatures distinguishing ophthalmopathy from hyperthyroidism, a discovery set of about 99 patients (roughly 45 ophthalmopathy, some 55 stable hyperthyroidism) was enrolled. The independent validation cohort included under 20 hyperthyroidism patients plus 17 patients who later progressed from hyperthyroidism to ophthalmopathy. T-cell repertoires of thyroid tissue and blood were compared in more than 5 hyperthyroidism patients. After sampling, hyperthyroidism patients received methimazole starting at 30 mg daily, and ophthalmopathy patients received high-dose intravenous methylprednisolone.

The hyperthyroidism patients were 18 to 65 years old and newly diagnosed, with a disease duration of less than 2 months. Patients with other autoimmune diseases, uncontrolled infections, pregnancy or lactation were excluded from the study. Clinical symptoms, serum thyroxine, TRAb, thyroid ultrasound and orbital computed tomography formed the basis of the diagnosis. Total RNA was extracted using Trizol reagent, and RNA quality was checked on an Agilent 2100 Bioanalyzer. The research as a whole found: In cross-validation, the 13-signature model distinguished ophthalmopathy from stable hyperthyroidism with about 90% sensitivity and 81.08% specificity, while in the test set the corresponding values were roughly 80% and 75%. Sample size was not statistically predetermined, and group allocation was not concealed from the investigators. In validation, the model predicted ophthalmopathy progression with about 64% sensitivity and about 73% specificity; some 13 predicted patients were CT-confirmed with GO in a median of approximately 6.2 months. Most expanded thyroid clonotypes with frequency above 0.001 were also detected in blood, suggesting blood repertoires may reflect the thyroid immune response.

The CDR3 runs 14 residues from the cysteine to the phenylalanine. CDR3 DNA only is kept here, 42 bases in frame from base 1. The V end loses 2 bases and the J end loses 3 bases, and a stretch of 8 bases separates them. The germline V gene sets CDR1 to MGHRA and CDR2 to YSYEKL. This clonotype was detected ten times or more. The antigen it recognizes is unknown. Base quality data are lacking; no much larger clone is found one base away. For repertoire sequencing, TCR beta CDR3 regions were amplified from RNA transcripts. The first round was an RT-PCR using HTBI primers with the Qiagen OneStep RT-PCR kit, and this first round was followed by a second-round multiplex PCR, then size selection and purification. The libraries underwent paired-end sequencing with 100 bp reads on an Illumina HiSeq2000. Per the original workflow: SOAPnuke was used to process the reads, removing any read that contained adapters or uncalled bases, had a mean Phred below 15, or lacked an exact match to the constant primer or identifier. High-quality paired reads were merged with COPE v1.2.5. Unique nucleotide sequences were defined as clonotypes and aligned to IMGT TRB V, D and J references using MiTCR v1.1. Only V-J combinations with frequency above 0.0001 were analysed, covering over 98% of repertoires. For each V-J combination, a TCR clonal expansion and chaos score was defined as F50 clonal expansion divided by the chaos observed in the TCRdist matrix. Welch's t-statistics and random forest were used to reduce the features to approximately 13 V-J combinations, which were then used as input to a naive Bayes classifier. Thyroid-blood repertoire similarity was quantified with the Morisita-Horn index. The raw public reads went through TCRdb reprocessing: fastp at Q25, MiXCR clone calling, in-frame beta chains kept. Each CDR3 protein gets just one entry, which takes the most common genes and DNA from the rows behind it. V and J calls and clone size were set by TCRdb, not the authors. This sample is represented by over a million distinct CDR3 sequences; 35% to 40% of them were singletons. Around 10% of the sample comes from the top ten.

The sequence came from an adult man with Graves' hyperthyroidism. The sequencing input was peripheral blood or thyroid tissue (not recorded which). The receptor chain draws on TRBV4-1 and TRBJ1-5, with the D gene uncertain. The CDR3 region: CASSQQQNNQPQHF. Read as DNA, the sequence is TGCGCCAGCAGCCAACAACAGAACAATCAGCCCCAGCATTTT.